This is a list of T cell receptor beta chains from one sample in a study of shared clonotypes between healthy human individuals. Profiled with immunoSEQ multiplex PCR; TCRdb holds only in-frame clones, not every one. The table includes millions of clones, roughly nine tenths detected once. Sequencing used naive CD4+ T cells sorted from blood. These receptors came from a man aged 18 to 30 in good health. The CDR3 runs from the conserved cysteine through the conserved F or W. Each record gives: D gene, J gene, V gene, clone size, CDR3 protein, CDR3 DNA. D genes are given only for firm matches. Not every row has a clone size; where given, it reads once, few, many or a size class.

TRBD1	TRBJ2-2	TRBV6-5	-	CASRGQGANTGELFF	TGTGCCAGCAGGGGGCAGGGGGCGAACACCGGGGAACTGTTTTTT
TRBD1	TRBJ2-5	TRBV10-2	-	CASSDPGTGGWETQYF	TGCGCCAGCAGCGACCCAGGGACAGGGGGCTGGGAGACCCAGTACTTC
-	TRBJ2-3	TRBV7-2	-	CASSLDSDVAQYF	TGTGCCAGCAGCTTAGACTCGGATGTTGCGCAGTATTTT
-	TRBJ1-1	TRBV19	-	CASTTGSGGAFF	TGTGCCAGTACCACGGGGTCAGGAGGAGCTTTCTTT
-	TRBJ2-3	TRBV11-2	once	CASSSGANRLTDTQYF	TGTGCCAGCAGCTCGGGGGCGAACCGTCTCACAGATACGCAGTATTTT
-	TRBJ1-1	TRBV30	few	CAWSVTPGQEAFF	TGTGCCTGGAGTGTAACCCCAGGACAGGAAGCTTTCTTT
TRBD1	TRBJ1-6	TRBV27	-	CASSFGQGTSPLHF	TGTGCCAGCAGTTTTGGACAGGGGACTTCACCCCTCCACTTT
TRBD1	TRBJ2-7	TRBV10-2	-	CASSLTGLGYEQYF	TGCGCCAGCAGCTTGACAGGGCTAGGCTACGAGCAGTACTTC
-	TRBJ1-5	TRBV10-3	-	CAISEGVGNQPQHF	TGTGCCATCAGTGAGGGGGTCGGGAATCAGCCCCAGCATTTT
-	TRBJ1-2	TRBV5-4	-	CASSLVGGSYGYTF	TGTGCCAGCAGCTTGGTGGGGGGCAGCTATGGCTACACCTTC
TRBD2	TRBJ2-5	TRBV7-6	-	CASSFQIGLAGQETQYF	TGTGCCAGCAGCTTTCAAATCGGACTAGCGGGCCAAGAGACCCAGTACTTC
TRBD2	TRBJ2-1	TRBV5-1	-	CASSAGTTDEQFF	TGCGCCAGCAGCGCCGGGACTACGGATGAGCAGTTCTTC
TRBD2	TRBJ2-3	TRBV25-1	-	CASSEGLDADTQYF	TGTGCCAGCAGTGAAGGACTAGACGCAGATACGCAGTATTTT
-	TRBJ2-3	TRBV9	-	CASSGEQTGFTDTQYF	TGTGCCAGCAGCGGAGAGCAGACAGGATTTACAGATACGCAGTATTTT
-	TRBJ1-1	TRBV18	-	CASSPPFLKGNTEAFF	TGTGCCAGCTCACCACCGTTTCTAAAGGGGAACACTGAAGCTTTCTTT
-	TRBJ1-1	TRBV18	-	CASSRGLVTEAFF	TGTGCCAGCTCACGGGGTTTGGTCACTGAAGCTTTCTTT
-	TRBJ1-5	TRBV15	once	CATSRDLGQPQHF	TGTGCCACCAGCAGAGATTTAGGTCAGCCCCAGCATTTT
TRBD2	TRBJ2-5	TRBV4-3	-	CASSYRLAGEETQYF	TGCGCCAGCAGCTACCGACTAGCGGGAGAAGAGACCCAGTACTTC
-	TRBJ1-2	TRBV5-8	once	CASSLEAGRGYTF	TGTGCCAGCAGCTTGGAAGCGGGCAGAGGCTACACCTTC
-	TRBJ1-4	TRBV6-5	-	CASKRGPTNEKLFF	TGTGCCAGCAAACGGGGGCCCACTAATGAAAAACTGTTTTTT
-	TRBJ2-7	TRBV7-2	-	CASSLAGLYEQYF	TGTGCCAGCAGCTTAGCCGGGCTCTACGAGCAGTACTTC
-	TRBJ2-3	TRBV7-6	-	CASSLARYRAGADTQYF	TGTGCCAGCAGCTTAGCGAGGTACAGGGCGGGGGCAGATACGCAGTATTTT
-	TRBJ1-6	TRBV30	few	CAWSESYSPLHF	TGTGCCTGGAGTGAGAGTTATTCACCCCTCCACTTT
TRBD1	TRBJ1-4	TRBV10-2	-	CASSESGQGREKLFF	TGCGCCAGCAGTGAGTCGGGACAGGGGAGGGAAAAACTGTTTTTT
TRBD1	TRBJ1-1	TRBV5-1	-	CASTPLGTVMNTEAFF	TGCGCCAGCACCCCTCTCGGGACAGTCATGAACACTGAAGCTTTCTTT
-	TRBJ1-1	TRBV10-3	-	CAISGIRVGDTEAFF	TGTGCCATCAGTGGGATCAGGGTTGGGGACACTGAAGCTTTCTTT
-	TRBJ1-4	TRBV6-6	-	CASSKIVATNEKLFF	TGTGCCAGCAGTAAGATAGTTGCAACTAATGAAAAACTGTTTTTT
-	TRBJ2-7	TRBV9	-	CASSPTPLVSYEQYF	TGTGCCAGCAGCCCGACCCCCCTAGTGTCCTACGAGCAGTACTTC
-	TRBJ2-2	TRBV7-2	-	CASSLTVVAGELFF	TGTGCCAGCAGCTTGACCGTGGTGGCCGGGGAGCTGTTTTTT
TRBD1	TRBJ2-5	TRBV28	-	CASTKLGTGGLVGQETQYF	TGTGCCAGCACTAAATTGGGGACAGGGGGCCTGGTTGGGCAAGAGACCCAGTACTTC
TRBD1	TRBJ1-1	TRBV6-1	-	CASSEGTGNTEAFF	TGTGCCAGCAGTGAAGGGACAGGGAACACTGAAGCTTTCTTT
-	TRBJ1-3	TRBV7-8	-	CASSLTSGTGNTIYF	TGTGCCAGCAGCTTAACTTCGGGGACTGGAAACACCATATATTTT
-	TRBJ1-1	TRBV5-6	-	CASSPMGFEAFF	TGTGCCAGCAGCCCGATGGGCTTTGAAGCTTTCTTT
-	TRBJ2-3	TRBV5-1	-	CASSLVLQADTQYF	TGCGCCAGCAGCTTGGTCCTACAGGCGGATACGCAGTATTTT
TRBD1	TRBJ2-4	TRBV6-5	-	CASTRQGLDIQYF	TGTGCCAGTACGAGACAGGGTTTGGACATTCAGTACTTC
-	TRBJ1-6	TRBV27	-	CASTPLGVGPDSPLHF	TGTGCCAGCACCCCCCTGGGGGTCGGGCCGGATTCACCCCTCCACTTT
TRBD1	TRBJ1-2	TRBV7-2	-	CASSLLFTGAAYGYTF	TGTGCCAGCAGCCTCCTCTTCACAGGGGCCGCCTATGGCTACACCTTC
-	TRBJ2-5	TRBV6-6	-	CASSYHPIEGGETQYF	TGTGCCAGCAGTTACCACCCTATAGAGGGGGGCGAGACCCAGTACTTC
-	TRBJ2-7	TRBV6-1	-	CASSESRAYEQYF	TGTGCCAGCAGTGAATCCAGGGCCTACGAGCAGTACTTC
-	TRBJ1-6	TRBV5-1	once	CASRLGQNNSPLHF	TGCGCCAGCCGTCTCGGACAGAATAATTCACCCCTCCACTTT
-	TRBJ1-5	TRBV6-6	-	CASSTGGNQPQHF	TGTGCCAGCAGTACAGGCGGCAATCAGCCCCAGCATTTT
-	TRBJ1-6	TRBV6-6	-	CASLPGLLNSPLHF	TGTGCCAGCCTACCGGGTCTCCTTAATTCACCCCTCCACTTT
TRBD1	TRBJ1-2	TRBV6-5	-	CASSSTGTSGYTF	TGTGCCAGCAGCTCGACAGGGACTTCTGGCTACACCTTC
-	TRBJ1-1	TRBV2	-	CASSEQGTEAFF	TGTGCCAGCAGTGAACAGGGGACTGAAGCTTTCTTT
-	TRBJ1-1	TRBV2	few	CASSAVEGTEAFF	TGTGCCAGCAGTGCAGTCGAGGGGACTGAAGCTTTCTTT
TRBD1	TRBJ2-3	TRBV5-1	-	CASSQTLTQGVADTQYF	TGCGCCAGCAGCCAGACCTTGACCCAGGGGGTTGCAGATACGCAGTATTTT
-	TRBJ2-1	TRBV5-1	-	CASSRRDRANEQFF	TGCGCCAGCTCGAGGCGAGATCGGGCCAATGAGCAGTTCTTC
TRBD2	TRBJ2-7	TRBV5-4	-	CASSHGTSGVPYEQYF	TGTGCCAGCAGCCACGGGACTAGCGGGGTCCCCTACGAGCAGTACTTC
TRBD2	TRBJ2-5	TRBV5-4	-	CASSVSSGREETQYF	TGTGCCAGCAGCGTCAGTAGCGGGAGGGAAGAGACCCAGTACTTC
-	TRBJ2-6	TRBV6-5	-	CASSYSDASGANVLTF	TGTGCCAGCAGTTACTCGGACGCTAGTGGGGCCAACGTCCTGACTTTC
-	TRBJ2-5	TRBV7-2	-	CASSYRRAGKVQETQYF	TGTGCCAGCAGCTACAGGAGGGCAGGGAAGGTTCAAGAGACCCAGTACTTC
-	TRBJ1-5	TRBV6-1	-	CASSDLIQGQPQHF	TGTGCCAGCAGTGATTTAATACAGGGCCAGCCCCAGCATTTT
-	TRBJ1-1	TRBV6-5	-	CASRTIGVRTEAFF	TGTGCCAGCAGAACTATCGGGGTACGCACTGAAGCTTTCTTT
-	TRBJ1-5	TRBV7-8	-	CASSRGRDQPQHF	TGTGCCAGCAGCCGGGGGCGCGACCAGCCCCAGCATTTT
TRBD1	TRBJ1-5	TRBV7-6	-	CASSFGTGNQPQHF	TGTGCCAGCAGCTTCGGGACAGGCAATCAGCCCCAGCATTTT